A single sample is the source of the 2 T cell receptor beta chains below, sequenced in a study of graft-versus-host responses after intestinal transplantation. For these TCRs, the target antigens are not known. Measured with immunoSEQ multiplex PCR; TCRdb has only the in-frame clones, and not every one. The sample includes about 96,000 clones, about 94% of them seen just once. Sequences were derived from unstimulated CD4+ T cells sorted from spleen or lymph node cells, sampled before intestinal transplant. The receptors were gathered from a human donor who received an intestinal transplant.

The gene calls are TRBV7-2 and TRBJ2-7; D call uncertain. The CDR3 loop spans 15 amino acids. Germline CDR1 reads SGHTA; CDR2 reads FQGNSA. The V end lost 0 bases, the J end lost 6 bases, and 15 bases lay between the germline ends. CDR3 nucleotides: TGTGCCAGCAGCTTAGCGATGCAGGTCCCAGGCGAGCAGTACTTC. Amino acid sequence: CASSLAMQVPGEQYF.

This sequence joins TRBV25-1 and TRBJ1-4; D gene unclear. In germline, CDR1 is MGHDK, CDR2 SYGVNS. This CDR3 is built from 16 residues. V was cut by 3 bases and J by 6 bases, with 17 bases left in between. Written as DNA, the CDR3 is TGTGCCAGCAGTGAGGGCAGAGGGTTTTGGGATGAAAAACTGTTTTTT. This encodes CASSEGRGFWDEKLFF.